A selection of T cell receptor beta chains follows, all from one sample in a study of T cells in Graves' hyperthyroidism and ophthalmopathy. A single record per CDR3 protein comes from TCRdb applying MiXCR to the multiplex PCR reads. Of about 210,000 distinct CDR3 sequences in the sample, roughly 18% were seen once. Source material: blood. The receptors stem from a man in his fifties with Graves' hyperthyroidism. The CDR3 runs from the conserved cysteine through the conserved F or W. A D gene is named only where the DNA matches it firmly. Only part of the rows carry a size: once, few, many, or a class if the clone is expanded.

>TRBJ1-6|NA|NA|TRBV2
TGTGCCAGCAGAGCTCAACAGGGAACGAATTCACCCCTCCACTTT
CASRAQQGTNSPLHF
>TRBJ2-7|NA|few|TRBV3-1
TGTGCCAGCAGCCAAGATCCCCTTGCCGAGCAGTACTTC
CASSQDPLAEQYF
>TRBJ2-7|TRBD1|NA|TRBV11-2
TGTGCCAGCAGCTTAGGTCTGGGACAGGCGTTCAAGCAGTACTTC
CASSLGLGQAFKQYF
>TRBJ2-5|TRBD1|few|TRBV5-6
TGTGCCAGCAGCGTCGGGACAGCGTTACAAGAGACCCAGTACTTC
CASSVGTALQETQYF
>TRBJ2-5|TRBD1|many|TRBV6-2/TRBV6-3
TGTGCCAGCGCGGGACAGGGGACACCCCAAGAGACCCAGTACTTC
CASAGQGTPQETQYF
>TRBJ2-7|NA|many|TRBV9
TGTGCCAGCAGCAAGACTACTTTCGGGGAGCAGTACTTC
CASSKTTFGEQYF
>TRBJ2-1|TRBD2|NA|TRBV20-1
TGCAGTGCTACGGGGGGAGGGGAGCAGTTCTTC
CSATGGGEQFF
>TRBJ2-1|NA|NA|TRBV5-4
TGTGCCAGCAGCTTGTCGGGGAGCCCCTACAATGAGCAGTTCTTC
CASSLSGSPYNEQFF
>TRBJ2-7|NA|many|TRBV4-3
TGCGCCAGCAGCCAAGGGTACGGGAGCAAGCAGTACTTC
CASSQGYGSKQYF
>TRBJ1-1|NA|many|TRBV20-1
TGCAGTGCTAAATTGGTCCTCGAGTTGAACACTGAAGCTTTCTTT
CSAKLVLELNTEAFF
>TRBJ1-3|NA|NA|TRBV2
TGTGCCAGCAGTCTTGACTGGGGTGGAAACACCATATATTTT
CASSLDWGGNTIYF
>TRBJ2-7|NA|many|TRBV4-3
TGCGCCAGCAGCCAAGAAGACGGGGGTTACGAGCAGTACTTC
CASSQEDGGYEQYF
>TRBJ1-1|NA|NA|TRBV20-1
TGCAGTGCCCGTAAGGTGAACACTGAAGCTTCCTTT
CSARKVNTEASF
>TRBJ1-5|TRBD1|many|TRBV28
TGTGCCAGCAGTTTATTCACGCTCGATGGGACAGGAAGCAATCAGCCCCAGCATTTT
CASSLFTLDGTGSNQPQHF
>TRBJ2-3|TRBD2|many|TRBV6-1
TGTGCCAGCAGAGGTCGACTAGCGGGAGGGCCCTATACGCAGTATTTT
CASRGRLAGGPYTQYF
>TRBJ2-7|TRBD1|NA|TRBV20-1
TGCAGTGCTAGAGGACCGGGACAGGGAAACAGCGAGCAGTACTTC
CSARGPGQGNSEQYF
>TRBJ2-5|TRBD1|many|TRBV12-3/TRBV12-4
TGTGCCAGCAGTCCGCCGGACAGGGGAGAGACCCAGTACTTC
CASSPPDRGETQYF
>TRBJ2-3|NA|many|TRBV28
TGTGCCAGCATTCCTGACAGGGACTTTGCTACGCAGTATTTT
CASIPDRDFATQYF
>TRBJ2-7|TRBD2|NA|TRBV4-2
TGTGCCAGCAGCCAAGATTGGACGACTAGCCCCTACGAGCAGTACTTC
CASSQDWTTSPYEQYF
>TRBJ2-2|TRBD2|NA|TRBV6-2/TRBV6-3
TGTGCCAGCATAAGACCTCCGGGACTAGCGGGGGGCACTCAAGTAAACACCGGGGAGCTGTTTTTT
CASIRPPGLAGGTQVNTGELFF
>TRBJ1-1|NA|many|TRBV20-1
TGCAGTGCCGCCGGGACACTAAACACTGAAGCTTTCTTT
CSAAGTLNTEAFF
>TRBJ2-6|TRBD1|NA|TRBV7-8
TGTGCCAGCAGCCTATGGATGGGACAGGGCCACTCTGGGGCCAACGTCCTGACTTTC
CASSLWMGQGHSGANVLTF
>TRBJ2-1|TRBD1|few|TRBV19
TGTGCCAGTAGTATTGGGACAGGGGCCCCGAGCTCCTACAATGAGCAGTTCTTC
CASSIGTGAPSSYNEQFF
>TRBJ2-3|NA|NA|TRBV5-1
TGCGCCAGCAGCTCCGACCCCCCCACAGATACGCAGTATTTT
CASSSDPPTDTQYF
>TRBJ2-2|TRBD1|NA|TRBV12-3/TRBV12-4
TGTGCCAGCACGCATAACCCTCTAGGGGGCCCCGGGGAGCTGTTTTTT
CASTHNPLGGPGELFF